One and the same sample provided the 10 T cell receptor beta chains below, sequenced in a study of healthy donors' naive CD4 and CD8 T cells. Starting from about 470 ng of total RNA, TCR libraries were made with linear amplification. TCRdb used MiXCR to reprocess the reads, holding one entry per CDR3 protein. The sample includes about 180,000 distinct CDR3 sequences, over 60% seen only once; the top ten take roughly 2.3%. The sequenced sample consisted of naive CD4+ and CD8+ T cells sorted from blood, pooled from several donors. The receptors derive from a pool of human donors in good health; the sample pools cells from several healthy donors.

The chain combines TRBV19 with TRBJ2-1, with a tentative D call TRBD1 (5 bases). The germline V gene has CDR1 LNHDA and CDR2 SQIVND (reference sequence). Trimming removed 3 bases from V and 6 bases from J, with 9 bases in between. CDR3 length equals 13 residues. The CDR3 region is CASSIRGGNEQFF. In DNA form, the CDR3 reads TGTGCCAGTAGTATTAGGGGTGGCAATGAGCAGTTCTTC.

The rearrangement uses TRBV29-1 and TRBJ1-2; the D gene is possibly TRBD1 (6 bases). CDR3 size: 16 residues. Germline V lookup: CDR1 SQVTM, CDR2 ANQGSEA. V lost 0 bases, J lost 8 bases, and 22 bases lay in between. CDR3 sequence: CSVEDPWQGTEGGYTF. The CDR3 bases are TGCAGCGTTGAAGATCCTTGGCAGGGGACGGAGGGAGGCTACACCTTC.

The rearrangement uses TRBV6-2 or TRBV6-3 and TRBJ1-6; 10 bases match TRBD1. J lost 7 bases, V lost 3 bases, and 12 bases had no gene match. Germline-derived CDR1 and CDR2 are MNHEY and SVGEGT. The CDR3 is 18 amino acids. CDR3 nucleotide sequence: TGTGCCAGCAGTTATACCGGGACAGGGGTTAACCGGAATTCACCCCTCCACTTT. Protein: CASSYTGTGVNRNSPLHF.

CDR3 in DNA: TGTGCCAGCAGCCCGACATCCGGTTATGGCTACACCTTC. Its protein is CASSPTSGYGYTF. The V call is TRBV7-2, the J call TRBJ1-2; D remains unclear. Germline V gene data show CDR1 as SGHTA and CDR2 as FQGNSA. The CDR3 contains 13 residues. Trimming stripped 5 bases from V and 5 bases from J, with 12 bases between.

This clonotype was seen a few times. J is TRBJ1-1 and V is TRBV29-1; D not resolved. V shed 4 bases and J shed 3 bases, with 6 bases lying between them. Per germline, CDR1 SQVTM and CDR2 ANQGSEA. This CDR3 has 11 residues. CDR3 DNA: TGCAGCGTTGTTCGGGACACTGAAGCTTTCTTT. It yields the protein CSVVRDTEAFF.

J is TRBJ2-7 and V is TRBV5-6, with TRBD1 matching over 8 bases. This CDR3 spans 14 amino acids. From germline, CDR1 is SGHDT and CDR2 YYEEEE. V lost 2 bases, J lost 5 bases, and 6 bases stayed unmatched. CDR3 region: CASSFAGGADEQYF. DNA of the CDR3: TGTGCCAGCAGCTTTGCAGGGGGCGCGGACGAGCAGTACTTC. The full variable domain, in which reference TRBV5-6 and TRBJ2-7 provide the parts outside the CDR3, is DAGVTQSPTHLIKTRGQQVTLRCSPKSGHDTVSWYQQALGQGPQFIFQYYEEEERQRGNFPDRFSGHQFPNYSSELNVNALLLGDSALYLCASSFAGGADEQYFGPGTRLTVT.

The chain carries TRBV19 and TRBJ2-2; 16 positions agree with TRBD2. From germline, CDR1 is LNHDA and CDR2 SQIVND (reference sequence). This CDR3 region has 16 residues. V shed 7 bases, J shed 5 bases, and the junction held 4 bases outside the gene matches. The CDR3 spells CASMGTSGRVTGELFF. The CDR3 region has the DNA TGTGCCAGTATGGGGACTAGCGGGAGGGTGACCGGGGAGCTGTTTTTT.

The chain carries TRBV29-1 and TRBJ2-3; TRBD1 aligns across 7 bases. The germline gives CDR1 SQVTM, CDR2 ANQGSEA. V was clipped by 0 bases and J by 14 bases; unmatched bases: 11. The CDR3 spans 13 residues. CDR3: CSVEDPGGSWVYF. The CDR3 nucleotides read TGCAGCGTTGAAGATCCAGGGGGTAGTTGGGTGTATTTT.

This clonotype was seen more than once but under ten times. The rearrangement joins TRBV29-1 to TRBJ1-2; D uncertain. The CDR3 totals 11 residues. V was cut by 6 bases and J by 6 bases, with 11 bases left in between. Germline CDR1 SQVTM, CDR2 ANQGSEA. For the CDR3, the DNA is TGCAGCGTCACCGCGCGGGATGGCTACACCTTC. This encodes CSVTARDGYTF.

The chain has TRBV12-3 or TRBV12-4 and TRBJ1-5; D remains unclear. Trimming removed 3 bases from V and 6 bases from J, with 15 bases in between. This CDR3 spans 15 amino acids. The CDR3 DNA sequence: TGTGCCAGCAGTTTGAGTTTGGCAACCCTTCAGCCCCAGCATTTT. Its protein product is CASSLSLATLQPQHF.